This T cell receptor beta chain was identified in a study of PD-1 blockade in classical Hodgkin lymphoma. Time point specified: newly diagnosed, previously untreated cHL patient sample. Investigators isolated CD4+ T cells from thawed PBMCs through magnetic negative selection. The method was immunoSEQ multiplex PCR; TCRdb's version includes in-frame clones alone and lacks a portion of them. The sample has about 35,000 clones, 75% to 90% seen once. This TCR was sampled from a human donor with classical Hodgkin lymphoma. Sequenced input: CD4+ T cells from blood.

The CDR3 DNA is TGTGCCAGCAGCGCCCAGGGGGCCACTGAAGCTTTCTTT. Translated, it gives CASSAQGATEAFF. This chain links TRBV7-2 with TRBJ1-1, with 8 bases fitting TRBD1. CDR3 length: 13 amino acids. V shed 5 bases, J shed 4 bases, and the junction held 3 bases outside the gene matches. Looked up from germline, CDR1 is SGHTA and CDR2 is FQGNSA.